These 27 T cell receptor beta chains came from one sample sequenced in a study of breast tumors, draining lymph nodes, adjacent tissues. Samples came from axillary lymph nodes draining the breast cancer. Each CDR3 protein is one row after TCRdb ran MiXCR on the multiplex PCR reads. This sample has about 170,000 distinct CDR3 sequences; about 34% occur once, and the top ten carry 3% to 4.5%. The material sequenced was axillary lymph node tissue. The receptor set was obtained from a female donor with breast cancer. Some clones in this sample may be carry-over from other donors' samples.

This clonotype was counted ten times or more. The chain couples TRBV6-5 to TRBJ2-6; 12 bases agree with TRBD2. The V segment lost 5 bases and the J segment 3 bases; nucleotides outside the gene matches: 8. This CDR3 has 18 residues. Germline V gene lookup returns CDR1 MNHEY and CDR2 SVGAGI. In DNA, the CDR3 is TGTGCCAGCAGTCACCGGACTAGCGGGGTGATTGGGGCCAACGTCCTGACTTTC. Residues: CASSHRTSGVIGANVLTF.

As for this clonotype: At one end, the junction sequence differs from germline, possibly due to a read error. The chain employs TRBV9 and TRBJ2-1; TRBD2 matches 11 bases. The CDR3 loop spans 15 amino acids. Looked up from germline, CDR1 is SGDLS and CDR2 is YYNGEE. The CDR3 DNA reads as TGTGCCTGCAGTAGCGGGGGGGCTCCTTACAATGAGCAATTCTTC. This codes for CACSSGGAPYNEQFF.

This clonotype was seen repeatedly, ten times or more. The chain has TRBV6-5 and TRBJ2-1; TRBD2 aligns across 9 bases. Trimming removed 6 bases from V and 5 bases from J; junction bases left unmatched: 11. Looked up from germline, CDR1 is MNHEY and CDR2 is SVGAGI. The CDR3 covers 16 residues. DNA of the CDR3: TGTGCCAGCAGCCATACGGCGGCTAGCGGGGACAATGAGCAGTTCTTC. It specifies CASSHTAASGDNEQFF.

At least ten counts were recorded for this clonotype. The rearrangement links TRBV12-3 or TRBV12-4 to TRBJ1-5; tentative D call: TRBD1 (5 bases). Trimming left V 3 bases short and J 0 bases short, with 18 bases between. This CDR3 has 18 residues. The CDR3: CASSLPGRLIDSNQPQHF. In nucleotides, the CDR3 is TGTGCCAGCAGTTTGCCGGGACGCCTTATCGATAGCAATCAGCCCCAGCATTTT.

This clonotype was picked up many times. This chain connects TRBV20-1 to TRBJ2-1; D not certain. Germline loops: CDR1 DFQATT, CDR2 SNEGSKA (reference sequence). The CDR3 runs to 12 residues. The germline V and J ends were trimmed by 0 bases and 6 bases, with 6 bases remaining between them. The CDR3 reads CSAREGINEQFF. CDR3 nucleotide sequence: TGCAGTGCTAGAGAAGGTATCAATGAGCAGTTCTTC.

This clonotype was detected ten times or more. The chain recombines TRBV3-1 with TRBJ1-2, with D possibly TRBD1 on 5 matching bases. Per germline, CDR1 LGHDT and CDR2 YNNKEL (reference sequence). Trimming cost V 4 bases and J 8 bases, with 20 bases left between them. CDR3 size: 15 residues. The CDR3 spells CASSLQTEGTLGYTF. CDR3 DNA sequence: TGTGCCAGCAGCCTTCAGACAGAGGGGACTCTGGGCTACACCTTC. Looking up the rest from reference TRBV3-1 and TRBJ1-2 gives the full variable domain: DTAVSQTPKYLVTQMGNDKSIKCEQNLGHDTMYWYKQDSKKFLKIMFSYNNKELIINETVPNRFSPKSPDKAHLNLHINSLELGDSAVYFCASSLQTEGTLGYTFGSGTRLTVV.

At least ten counts were recorded for this clonotype. The chain is built from TRBV7-2 and TRBJ1-6; the D gene is possibly TRBD1 (5 bases). Germline CDR1 is SGHTA and CDR2 is FQGNSA. The CDR3 spans 12 residues. V shed 8 bases and J shed 10 bases, with 12 bases lying between them. CDR3 in amino acids: CASARGGSPLHF. DNA of the CDR3: TGTGCCAGCGCCCGCGGGGGGTCACCCCTCCACTTT.

Details on this clonotype: At one end, the junction sequence differs from germline, possibly due to a read error. The rearrangement links TRBV10-2 to TRBJ1-4; D is ambiguous. The CDR3 loop spans 11 amino acids. Germline CDR1 and CDR2: WSHSY and SAAADI. The CDR3 nucleotides read TGCGCCAGCAGTCCGGGTGAAAGACTGTTTTTT. Translating gives CASSPGERLFF.

The chain carries TRBV29-1 and TRBJ2-7; 14 bases fit TRBD2. This CDR3 contains 18 residues. The V gene's germline CDR1 is SQVTM and CDR2 ANQGSEA. The V gene end was trimmed by 3 bases and the J gene end by 7 bases; junction bases not matched to a gene: 17. Written as DNA, the CDR3 is TGCAGCGTTGACCCGGACGGGACTAGCGGGGGTGTCCTAAGGGAGCAGTACTTC. Its translation is CSVDPDGTSGGVLREQYF.

The chain recombines TRBV12-3 or TRBV12-4 with TRBJ2-3; D may be TRBD2 (5 bases). CDR3 length: 17 residues. V was cut by 3 bases and J by 0 bases, with 16 bases left in between. The CDR3 DNA follows: TGTGCCAGCAGTTTTTGGGCCGGGATTACTAGCACAGATACGCAGTATTTT. This gives the protein CASSFWAGITSTDTQYF.

Comments on this clonotype: Since a much larger clone is just one base distant, this may be a read error. V gene TRBV9 combines with J gene TRBJ2-7; tentatively, D is TRBD1 (6 bases). Looked up from germline, CDR1 is SGDLS and CDR2 is YYNGEE. The CDR3 covers 16 residues. The CDR3 DNA is TGTGTCAGCAGCGTAGGAGCCGAGTGGACAGCCTACGCGCAGTACTTC. Translating it yields CVSSVGAEWTAYAQYF.

This clonotype was seen ten or more times. This chain connects TRBV12-5 to TRBJ2-5, with D perhaps given as TRBD1 or TRBD2 (5 bases each). The CDR3 runs to 16 residues. V lost 2 bases to trimming and J lost 2 bases, with 15 bases between them. Looked up from germline, CDR1 is LGHNT and CDR2 is FRNRAP. The CDR3 DNA sequence: TGTGCTAGTGGTTTGTTCGCTCTCGAGGGGCAAGAGACCCAGTACTTC. It codes for CASGLFALEGQETQYF.

The chain is built from TRBV9 and TRBJ1-6; D is possibly TRBD1 (6 bases). The germline V and J ends were trimmed by 1 base and 5 bases, with 13 bases remaining between them. CDR3 size: 16 residues. Germline V CDR1 and CDR2: SGDLS, YYNGEE. The CDR3 loop is CASSVLEGVDNSPLHF. The DNA for the CDR3 is TGTGCCAGCAGCGTATTGGAGGGGGTGGATAATTCACCCCTCCACTTT.

The sample holds many counts of this clonotype. The V gene is TRBV25-1, the J gene TRBJ2-3, with 12 bases identical to TRBD2. CDR1 and CDR2 from the germline V gene are MGHDK and SYGVNS. Trimming removed 7 bases from V and 3 bases from J; junction bases left unmatched: 2. The CDR3 contains 14 residues. CDR3 sequence (DNA): TGTGCCAGCACTAGCGGGAGGGGGACAGATACGCAGTATTTT. Translation gives CASTSGRGTDTQYF.

This clonotype showed up many times. The chain carries TRBV6-5 and TRBJ1-5; possibly TRBD1 for D (6 bases). Trimming shortened V by 8 bases and J by 6 bases, and 17 bases separated the two germline ends. Per germline, CDR1 MNHEY and CDR2 SVGAGI. The CDR3 is 14 amino acids. The CDR3: CASAQRQGSQPQHF. The DNA for the CDR3 is TGTGCCAGCGCCCAGAGGCAGGGGAGTCAGCCCCAGCATTTT.

V is TRBV5-4 and J is TRBJ2-2; no definite D call. V gave up 2 bases and J gave up 7 bases, with 18 bases separating them. This CDR3 has 16 amino acids. Germline CDR1 reads SGHNT; CDR2 reads YYREEE (reference sequence). The CDR3 nucleotides are TGTGCCAGCAGCTTTGATCAGGCGTTTAAGGACGGGGAGCTGTTTTTT. Its protein is CASSFDQAFKDGELFF.

This clonotype was recorded at least ten times. V gene TRBV11-2 combines with J gene TRBJ2-3; TRBD2 matches at 7 bases. The CDR3 length is 17 residues. The germline gives CDR1 SGHAT, CDR2 FQNNGV. Losses at the gene ends were 5 bases for V and 3 bases for J; bases not matched to a gene: 14. The CDR3 coding sequence is TGTGCCAGCAGCCTACCTTGGGGCGGGAGAGGGACAGATACGCAGTATTTT. Translation: CASSLPWGGRGTDTQYF.

With respect to this clonotype: It may be a read error: a sequence one base away is much more abundant. The V call is TRBV12-3 or TRBV12-4, the J call TRBJ1-2; 7 bases match TRBD1. J gave up 8 bases and V 3 bases, and 6 bases lay outside the gene matches. The CDR3 contains 13 residues. This CDR3 is CASSFAGGGGYTF. CDR3 bases: TGTGCCAGCAGTTTCGCAGGGGGGGGAGGCTACACCTTC.

This clonotype showed up many times. CDR3 nucleotides: TGTGCCAGCAGTACGACAGGAGCACTTTATGGCTACACCTTC. Translating gives CASSTTGALYGYTF. V gene TRBV11-2 combines with J gene TRBJ1-2; D possibly corresponds to TRBD1 (6 bases). Per germline, CDR1 SGHAT and CDR2 FQNNGV. This CDR3 is built from 14 residues. V lost 6 bases, J lost 5 bases, and 16 bases lay in between.

The chain joins TRBV6-1 to TRBJ2-2, with TRBD2 matching 11 bases. The CDR3 runs to 15 residues. From germline, CDR1 is MNHNS and CDR2 SASEGT. V gave up 5 bases and J gave up 7 bases; unmatched junction bases: 6. The CDR3 DNA follows: TGTGCCAGCAGTCCGCTAGCGGGAGGCGGCGGGGAGCTGTTTTTT. It is translated as CASSPLAGGGGELFF.

In its sample, this clonotype was seen many times. The CDR3 DNA follows: TGTGCCAGCCGGGACACAAACACCATATATTTT. It codes for CASRDTNTIYF. The chain links TRBV6-6 to TRBJ1-3, with a possible D match to TRBD1 (6 bases). CDR3 size: 11 residues. Between the trimmed V and J ends, which lost 8 bases and 6 bases, there was a span of 8 bases. CDR1 and CDR2 (germline): MNHNY, SVGAGI (reference sequence).

This clonotype was seen more than once but under ten times. Given a much more abundant clone one base away, this may be a read error. In DNA, the CDR3 is TGTGCCAGCAGCTGCGAGGGCTGGGGCTACACCTTC. Translated, it gives CASSCEGWGYTF. The V and J genes are TRBV9 and TRBJ1-2; D is uncertain. From germline, CDR1 is SGDLS and CDR2 YYNGEE. V shed 4 bases and J shed 8 bases, with 12 bases lying between them. The CDR3 runs 12 residues.

This clonotype has at least ten counts. The V and J genes are TRBV19 and TRBJ2-3; the match to TRBD2 covers 7 bases. In germline, CDR1 is LNHDA, CDR2 SQIVND (reference sequence). CDR3 length: 14 residues. J was trimmed by 0 bases and V by 5 bases; bases with no gene match: 2. CDR3 in amino acids: CASSLAGSTDTQYF. CDR3 nucleotides: TGTGCCAGTAGTTTAGCGGGTAGCACAGATACGCAGTATTTT.

Worth noting for this clonotype: A read error may produce the germline difference seen at one junction end. The chain uses TRBV5-1 and TRBJ1-1, with D unclear. The CDR3 contains 13 residues. The germline V gene encodes CDR1 SGHRS and CDR2 YFSETQ. The CDR3 DNA reads TGCGCCAGCGCCGCCCGGGAAAACACTGAAGCTCTCTTT. Translating it yields CASAARENTEALF.

This clonotype was counted at least ten times. The chain recombines TRBV28 with TRBJ1-2; no clear D. The CDR3 extends over 13 amino acids. The germline gives CDR1 MDHEN, CDR2 SYDVKM. Trimming removed 6 bases at V and 4 bases at J, with 12 bases between. CDR3 DNA sequence: TGTGCCAGCAGAGGAGCAGCACCCTATGGCTACACCTTC. Translation gives CASRGAAPYGYTF.

The rearrangement uses TRBV6-1 and TRBJ2-5, with 9 bases that match TRBD1. The CDR3 has 15 residues. V lost 6 bases, J lost 5 bases, and 10 bases stayed unmatched. Germline V lookup: CDR1 MNHNS, CDR2 SASEGT. CDR3: CASRPMTGGWETQYF. The CDR3 DNA reads as TGTGCCAGCAGGCCCATGACAGGGGGATGGGAGACCCAGTACTTC.

The sample holds many counts of this clonotype. Written as DNA, the CDR3 is TGCAGCGTTAGATCTTATGGAGAAACCGGGGAGCTGTTTTTT. Translating gives CSVRSYGETGELFF. This chain connects TRBV29-1 to TRBJ2-2; D ambiguous. V dropped 5 bases and J dropped 5 bases, with 15 bases sitting between them. Germline CDR1 SQVTM, CDR2 ANQGSEA. This CDR3 spans 14 amino acids.